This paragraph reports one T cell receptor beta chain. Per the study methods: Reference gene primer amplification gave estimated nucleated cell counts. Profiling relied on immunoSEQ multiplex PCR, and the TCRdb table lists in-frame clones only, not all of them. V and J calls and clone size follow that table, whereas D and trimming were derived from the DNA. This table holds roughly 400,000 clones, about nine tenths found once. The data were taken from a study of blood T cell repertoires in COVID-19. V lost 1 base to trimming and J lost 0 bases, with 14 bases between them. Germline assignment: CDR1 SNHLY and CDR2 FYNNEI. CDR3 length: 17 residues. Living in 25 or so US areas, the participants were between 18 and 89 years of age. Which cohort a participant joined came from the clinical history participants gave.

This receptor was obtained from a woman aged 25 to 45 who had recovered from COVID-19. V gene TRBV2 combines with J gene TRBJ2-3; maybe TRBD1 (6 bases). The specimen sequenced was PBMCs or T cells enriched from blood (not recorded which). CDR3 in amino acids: CASSEVGAVASTDTQYF. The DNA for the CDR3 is TGTGCCAGCAGTGAAGTGGGGGCCGTTGCTAGCACAGATACGCAGTATTTT.